These 26 T cell receptor beta chains originate from one sample sequenced in a study of shared clonotypes between healthy human individuals. Repertoires were generated with immunoSEQ multiplex PCR, while TCRdb's copy carries only in-frame clones and drops some. The sample consists of 650,000 to 750,000 clones, about two thirds of them appearing once. The sequencing sample was made of memory CD4+ T cells sorted from blood. Subset noted: CD45RA-negative fraction. Receptors originate from a woman in her 30s in good health.

The V call is TRBV7-8, the J call TRBJ2-5, with D perhaps assigned TRBD1 or TRBD2 (6 bases each). V shed 0 bases and J shed 5 bases, with 13 bases lying between them. This CDR3 is built from 15 residues. Germline V gene sequence: CDR1 SGHVS, CDR2 FQNEAQ. The CDR3 bases are TGTGCCAGCAGCTTAGCGGAGGGGGGCTGGGAGACCCAGTACTTC. Translating gives CASSLAEGGWETQYF. Combining the CDR3 with reference TRBV7-8 and TRBJ2-5 gives the whole variable domain GAGVSQSPRYKVAKRGQDVALRCDPISGHVSLFWYQQALGQGPEFLTYFQNEAQLDKSGLPSDRFFAERPEGSVSTLKIQRTQQEDSAVYLCASSLAEGGWETQYFGPGTRLLVL.

There are a few counts of this clone. V and J are TRBV19 and TRBJ2-7, with TRBD1 matching over 7 bases. Germline V gene lookup returns CDR1 LNHDA and CDR2 SQIVND (reference sequence). Losses at the gene ends were 4 bases for V and 1 base for J; bases not matched to a gene: 4. The CDR3 is 14 residues long. Written as DNA, the CDR3 is TGTGCCAGTAGTAAAGGACAGGTTTCCTACGAGCAGTACTTC. Protein product: CASSKGQVSYEQYF.

J is TRBJ1-5 and V is TRBV27; D may be TRBD1 (5 bases). The V end lost 2 bases, the J end lost 4 bases, and 15 bases lay between the germline ends. In germline, CDR1 is MNHEY, CDR2 SMNVEV (reference sequence). The CDR3 is made up of 16 amino acids. The CDR3 DNA follows: TGTGCCAGCAGTTTAGAGGGGCCCACGAGAAATCAGCCCCAGCATTTT. It codes for CASSLEGPTRNQPQHF.

The rearrangement joins TRBV6-6 to TRBJ2-3; 10 bases match TRBD2. The V segment lost 0 bases and the J segment 4 bases; nucleotides outside the gene matches: 4. The CDR3 is 16 amino acids. Germline V gives CDR1 MNHNY, CDR2 SVGAGI (reference sequence). The CDR3 is CASSYSILAGPDTQYF. The CDR3 DNA reads as TGTGCCAGCAGTTACTCGATACTAGCGGGACCAGATACGCAGTATTTT.

This rearrangement joins TRBV2 to TRBJ2-2; perhaps TRBD1 as D (6 bases). This CDR3 is built from 16 residues. V gave up 6 bases and J gave up 1 base, with 15 bases separating them. Per germline, CDR1 SNHLY and CDR2 FYNNEI. The CDR3 here is CASRARGSRNTGELFF. CDR3 DNA: TGTGCCAGCAGGGCAAGGGGGAGTCGGAACACCGGGGAGCTGTTTTTT.

J is TRBJ1-4 and V is TRBV15; no firm D call. V lost 5 bases and J lost 5, with 18 bases in between. Germline CDR1 and CDR2: LNHNV and YYDKDF (reference sequence). This CDR3 contains 16 residues. As DNA, the CDR3 is TGTGCCACCAGCCGAGGAGGCGGCTACGGGAATGAAAAACTGTTTTTT. This codes for CATSRGGGYGNEKLFF.

The V gene is TRBV6-1, the J gene TRBJ1-5, with D maybe TRBD1 (6 bases). CDR1 and CDR2 from the germline V gene are MNHNS and SASEGT. V lost 4 bases and J 5 bases, leaving 12 bases between the germline ends. The CDR3 spans 14 residues. CDR3 in DNA: TGTGCCAGCAGTGCAGGACAGAGGTATCAGCCCCAGCATTTT. As protein: CASSAGQRYQPQHF.

This clone was observed at least ten times. The chain recombines TRBV19 with TRBJ2-1, with D maybe TRBD2 (5 bases). This CDR3 is built from 14 residues. Germline V gene data show CDR1 as LNHDA and CDR2 as SQIVND (reference sequence). The ends were cut back, 3 bases at V and 4 bases at J, with 10 bases in the middle. The DNA for the CDR3 is TGTGCCAGTAGTATGCGCGGGCTGTACAATGAGCAGTTCTTC. Residues: CASSMRGLYNEQFF. The full variable domain, its missing parts supplied by reference TRBV19 and TRBJ2-1, is DGGITQSPKYLFRKEGQNVTLSCEQNLNHDAMYWYRQDPGQGLRLIYYSQIVNDFQKGDIAEGYSVSREKKESFPLTVTSAQKNPTAFYLCASSMRGLYNEQFFGPGTRLTVL.

This clone was counted many times. The chain uses TRBV19 and TRBJ1-4; no definite D call. V was cut by 0 bases and J by 4 bases, with 9 bases left in between. CDR1 is LNHDA, CDR2 SQIVND, per germline (reference sequence). The CDR3 covers 15 residues. The CDR3 sequence: CASSIDYGINEKLFF. The CDR3 nucleotides read TGTGCCAGTAGTATAGATTACGGAATTAATGAAAAACTGTTTTTT.

The chain combines TRBV30 with TRBJ2-5; perhaps TRBD2 as D (6 bases). Deletions cut 3 bases from V and 6 bases from J, with 11 bases between. CDR1 GTSNPN and CDR2 SVGIG come from the germline V gene (reference sequence). The CDR3 covers 12 residues. In DNA, the CDR3 is TGTGCCTGGAGCGACGGGAGAAAGACCCAGTACTTC. Protein: CAWSDGRKTQYF. Combining the CDR3 with reference TRBV30 and TRBJ2-5 gives the whole variable domain SQTIHQWPATLVQPVGSPLSLECTVEGTSNPNLYWYRQAAGRGLQLLFYSVGIGQISSEVPQNLSASRPQDRQFILSSKKLLLSDSGFYLCAWSDGRKTQYFGPGTRLLVL.

The CDR3 protein is CASSQDMFRSNQPQHF. Written as DNA, the CDR3 is TGCGCCAGCAGCCAAGATATGTTCCGTAGCAATCAGCCCCAGCATTTT. The genes are TRBV4-1 and TRBJ1-5; D not certain. Germline V CDR1 and CDR2: MGHRA, YSYEKL. The CDR3 totals 16 residues. V lost 0 bases and J lost 0, with 9 bases in between.

V gene TRBV15 combines with J gene TRBJ2-5; a possible D gene is TRBD2 (5 bases). This CDR3 is 13 amino acids long. The germline V gene has CDR1 LNHNV and CDR2 YYDKDF (reference sequence). Between the trimmed V and J ends, which lost 2 bases and 3 bases, there was a span of 7 bases. CDR3 nucleotides: TGTGCCACCAGCAGACGAGGGAAAGAGACCCAGTACTTC. It encodes CATSRRGKETQYF.

The V call is TRBV28, the J call TRBJ2-3; 10 nucleotides line up with TRBD2. V lost 5 bases, J lost 0 bases, and 5 bases stayed unmatched. CDR1 and CDR2 from the germline V gene are MDHEN and SYDVKM. The CDR3 consists of 16 residues. The CDR3 DNA reads TGTGCCAGCAGTGATAGCGGGAGGAGGAGCACAGATACGCAGTATTTT. It specifies CASSDSGRRSTDTQYF.

The V gene is TRBV5-1, the J gene TRBJ1-3; 7 bases are a match to TRBD1. There are 16 residues in the CDR3. V was pared by 4 bases and J by 0 bases, with 7 bases of the junction left unmatched. Germline-derived CDR1 and CDR2 are SGHRS and YFSETQ. This CDR3 is CASSNDREVSGNTIYF. The CDR3 nucleotides are TGCGCCAGCAGCAACGACAGGGAGGTCTCTGGAAACACCATATATTTT.

The genes are TRBV14 and TRBJ1-1; D is uncertain. CDR1 is SGHDN and CDR2 is FVKESK in the germline V gene. Trimming cost V 4 bases and J 8 bases, with 14 bases left between them. The CDR3 extends over 13 amino acids. The chain's CDR3 is CASSPRHVVEAFF. Written as DNA, the CDR3 is TGTGCCAGCAGCCCACGCCATGTGGTAGAAGCTTTCTTT.

This clone was counted ten times or more. CDR3 bases: TGCGCCAGCAGCTTGGGTTCAGGGGCCTATGGCTACACCTTC. Translation: CASSLGSGAYGYTF. The chain has TRBV5-1 and TRBJ1-2; the D gene is possibly TRBD1 (6 bases). V was cut by 0 bases and J by 4 bases, with 10 bases left in between. The CDR3 spans 14 residues. Germline lookup yields CDR1 SGHRS and CDR2 YFSETQ.

This clone occurred once. In nucleotides, the CDR3 is TGTGCCAGTAGTCATACTAGCGGGAGGCTAAACACCGGGGAGCTGTTTTTT. This codes for CASSHTSGRLNTGELFF. This chain connects TRBV19 to TRBJ2-2; TRBD2 matches 12 bases. CDR3 length: 17 residues. Germline CDR1 reads LNHDA; CDR2 reads SQIVND (reference sequence). The V segment lost 5 bases and the J segment 2 bases; nucleotides outside the gene matches: 6.

The CDR3 region is CASSRGPPSGRTEQYF. The CDR3 nucleotides are TGCGCCAGCAGCCGGGGGCCACCTAGCGGGAGGACCGAGCAGTACTTC. The gene calls are TRBV4-1 and TRBJ2-7; 11 bases line up with TRBD2. The CDR3 totals 16 residues. The V segment lost 4 bases and the J segment 6 bases; nucleotides outside the gene matches: 11. CDR1 and CDR2 (germline): MGHRA, YSYEKL.

This clone was counted a few times. The chain is built from TRBV11-2 and TRBJ2-1; 10 positions match TRBD2. The CDR3 contains 16 residues. Germline lookup yields CDR1 SGHAT and CDR2 FQNNGV. V lost 0 bases and J lost 9; bases outside the gene matches: 8. Here the CDR3 DNA reads TGTGCCAGCAGCTTAGAAGGGACTAGCGTCTCCGGTGAGCAGTTCTTC. It codes for CASSLEGTSVSGEQFF. The full variable domain, its missing parts supplied by reference TRBV11-2 and TRBJ2-1, is EAGVAQSPRYKIIEKRQSVAFWCNPISGHATLYWYQQILGQGPKLLIQFQNNGVVDDSQLPKDRFSAERLKGVDSTLKIQPAKLEDSAVYLCASSLEGTSVSGEQFFGPGTRLTVL.

The gene calls are TRBV2 and TRBJ1-2; no reliable D call. The CDR3 covers 13 residues. Trimming took 1 base from V and 5 from J, leaving 8 bases between them. Germline V gene sequence: CDR1 SNHLY, CDR2 FYNNEI. This chain's CDR3 is CASSEVSGYGYTF. The CDR3 coding sequence is TGTGCCAGCAGTGAAGTTTCGGGGTATGGCTACACCTTC.

In this sample, this clone turned up many times. The chain joins TRBV9 to TRBJ1-2; the match to TRBD1 covers 9 bases. The CDR3 has 16 residues. V lost 4 bases and J lost 6; bases outside the gene matches: 13. In germline, CDR1 is SGDLS, CDR2 YYNGEE. The CDR3 bases are TGTGCCAGCAGCCCCCGTCCCGGGACAGGGTTGCATGGCTACACCTTC. It yields the protein CASSPRPGTGLHGYTF.

In this sample, this clone turned up a few times. The chain employs TRBV5-1 and TRBJ2-7, with TRBD1 identical over 7 bases. CDR1 and CDR2 from the germline V gene are SGHRS and YFSETQ. J lost 7 bases, V lost 4 bases, and 11 bases had no gene match. This CDR3 region has 14 residues. The CDR3 DNA reads as TGCGCCAGCAGCGGCGACAGGGTAGGGCGAGAGCAGTACTTC. This gives the protein CASSGDRVGREQYF.

V usage is TRBV5-4 and J usage is TRBJ1-1; TRBD1 matches 7 bases. V dropped 4 bases and J dropped 5; count of bases not matched to a gene: 8. The CDR3 has 14 residues. The germline V gene encodes CDR1 SGHNT and CDR2 YYREEE (reference sequence). CDR3 protein: CASSIDREATEAFF. The DNA for the CDR3 is TGTGCCAGCAGCATTGACAGGGAAGCAACTGAAGCTTTCTTT.

The genes are TRBV5-5 and TRBJ2-7; 7 bases match TRBD2. CDR3 length: 15 residues. V was pared by 1 base and J by 4 bases, with 8 bases of the junction left unmatched. From germline, CDR1 is SGHKS and CDR2 YYEKEE (reference sequence). The CDR3 DNA reads as TGTGCCAGCAGCTTGTCTTACCTAGCGGAGTACGAGCAGTACTTC. This codes for CASSLSYLAEYEQYF.

The chain combines TRBV19 with TRBJ2-5, with TRBD1 as a possible D gene (5 bases). Between the trimmed V and J ends, which lost 6 bases and 5 bases, there was a span of 22 bases. The CDR3 length is 16 residues. Germline V gives CDR1 LNHDA, CDR2 SQIVND (reference sequence). The CDR3 nucleotides read TGTGCCAGTAGCCCGAAATCCTCCAGGGTCCTTGAGACCCAGTACTTC. The encoded protein is CASSPKSSRVLETQYF. Full variable domain (outside the CDR3, taken from reference TRBV19 and TRBJ2-5): DGGITQSPKYLFRKEGQNVTLSCEQNLNHDAMYWYRQDPGQGLRLIYYSQIVNDFQKGDIAEGYSVSREKKESFPLTVTSAQKNPTAFYLCASSPKSSRVLETQYFGPGTRLLVL.

The gene calls are TRBV5-4 and TRBJ1-2, with 11 nucleotides matching TRBD1. V trimming: 4 bases; J trimming: 5 bases; junction bases outside the gene matches: 7. The germline CDR1 and CDR2 sequences are SGHNT and YYREEE (reference sequence). This CDR3 contains 15 residues. The CDR3 DNA follows: TGTGCCAGCAGCCATGGGACAGGGGGTCGGTATGGCTACACCTTC. Amino acids: CASSHGTGGRYGYTF.